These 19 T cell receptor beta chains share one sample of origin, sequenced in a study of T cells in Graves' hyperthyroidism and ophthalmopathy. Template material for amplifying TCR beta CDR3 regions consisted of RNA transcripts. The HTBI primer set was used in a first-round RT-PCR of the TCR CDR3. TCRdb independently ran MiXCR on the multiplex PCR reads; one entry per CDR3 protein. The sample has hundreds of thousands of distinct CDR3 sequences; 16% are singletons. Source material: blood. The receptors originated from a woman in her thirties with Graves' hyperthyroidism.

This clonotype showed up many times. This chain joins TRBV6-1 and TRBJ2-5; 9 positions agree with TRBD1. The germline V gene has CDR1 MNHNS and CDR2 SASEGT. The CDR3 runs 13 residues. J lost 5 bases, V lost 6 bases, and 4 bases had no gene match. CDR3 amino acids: CASRDGQGETQYF. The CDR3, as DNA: TGTGCCAGCAGGGATGGACAGGGGGAGACCCAGTACTTC.

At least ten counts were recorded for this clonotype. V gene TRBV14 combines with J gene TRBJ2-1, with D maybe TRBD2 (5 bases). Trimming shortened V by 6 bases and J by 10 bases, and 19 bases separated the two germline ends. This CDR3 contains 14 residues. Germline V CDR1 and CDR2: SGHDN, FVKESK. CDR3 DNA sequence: TGTGCCAGCAGTCCCCCACTAGTCCGTAAGGAGCAGTTCTTC. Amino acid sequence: CASSPPLVRKEQFF.

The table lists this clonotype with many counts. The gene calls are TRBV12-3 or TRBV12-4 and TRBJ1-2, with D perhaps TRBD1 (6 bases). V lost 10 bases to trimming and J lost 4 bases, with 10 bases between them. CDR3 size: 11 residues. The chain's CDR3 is CATDRSYGYTF. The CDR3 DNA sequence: TGTGCCACCGACAGGAGCTATGGCTACACCTTC.

In nucleotides, the CDR3 is TGCAGTGCCTCAGGGTTGGCCGGGGAGCTGTTTTTT. Translation gives CSASGLAGELFF. This chain connects TRBV20-1 to TRBJ2-2; the D gene is possibly TRBD1 (5 bases). With 6 bases removed from V and 6 bases from J, the gap between germline ends came to 11 bases. The CDR3 is 12 amino acids. Germline V gives CDR1 DFQATT, CDR2 SNEGSKA (reference sequence).

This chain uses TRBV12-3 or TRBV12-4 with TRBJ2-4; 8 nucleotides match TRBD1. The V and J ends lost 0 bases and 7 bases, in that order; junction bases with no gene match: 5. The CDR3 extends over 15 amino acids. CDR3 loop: CASSLAQGARNIQYF. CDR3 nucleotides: TGTGCCAGCAGTTTAGCGCAGGGGGCGAGGAACATTCAGTACTTC.

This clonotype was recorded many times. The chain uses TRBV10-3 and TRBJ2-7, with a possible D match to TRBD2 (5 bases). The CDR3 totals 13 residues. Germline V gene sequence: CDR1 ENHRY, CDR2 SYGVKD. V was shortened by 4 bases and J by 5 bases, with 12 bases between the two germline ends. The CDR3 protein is CAISARDRDEQYF. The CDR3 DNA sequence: TGTGCCATCAGTGCCCGGGATAGGGACGAGCAGTACTTC.

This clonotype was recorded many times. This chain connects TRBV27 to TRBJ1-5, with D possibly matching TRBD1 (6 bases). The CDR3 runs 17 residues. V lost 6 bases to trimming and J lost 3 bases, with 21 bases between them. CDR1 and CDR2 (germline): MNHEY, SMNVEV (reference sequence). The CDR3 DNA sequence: TGTGCCAGCAGCCCAGTAGGAATAGACAGGATCAATCAGCCCCAGCATTTT. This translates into CASSPVGIDRINQPQHF.

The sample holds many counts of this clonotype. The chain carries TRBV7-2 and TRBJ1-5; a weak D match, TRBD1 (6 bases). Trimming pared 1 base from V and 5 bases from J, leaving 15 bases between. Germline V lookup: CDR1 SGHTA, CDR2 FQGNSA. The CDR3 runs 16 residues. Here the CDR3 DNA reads TGTGCCAGCAGCTTAGGCTCCGGGACACGGCATCAGCCCCAGCATTTT. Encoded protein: CASSLGSGTRHQPQHF.

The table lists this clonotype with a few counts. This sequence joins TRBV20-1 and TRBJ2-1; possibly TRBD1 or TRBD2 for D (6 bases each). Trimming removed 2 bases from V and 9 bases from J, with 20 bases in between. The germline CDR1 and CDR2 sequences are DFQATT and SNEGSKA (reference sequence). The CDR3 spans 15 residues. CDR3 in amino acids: CSARKAGREGGEQFF. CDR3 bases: TGCAGTGCTAGAAAGGCTGGGAGAGAGGGGGGTGAGCAGTTCTTC.

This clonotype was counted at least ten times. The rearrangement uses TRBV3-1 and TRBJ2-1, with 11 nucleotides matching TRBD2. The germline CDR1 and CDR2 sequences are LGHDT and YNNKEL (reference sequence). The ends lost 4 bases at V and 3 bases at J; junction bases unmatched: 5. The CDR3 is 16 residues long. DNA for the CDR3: TGTGCCAGCAGCCCGGGACTAGCGGAGATCTACAATGAGCAGTTCTTC. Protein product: CASSPGLAEIYNEQFF.

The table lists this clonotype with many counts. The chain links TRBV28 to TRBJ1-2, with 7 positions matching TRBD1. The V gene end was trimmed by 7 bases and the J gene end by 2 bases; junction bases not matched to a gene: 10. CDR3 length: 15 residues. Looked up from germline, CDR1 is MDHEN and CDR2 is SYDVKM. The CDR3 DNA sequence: TGTGCCAGCAAACCAGGGGGGATGAGGAACTATGGCTACACCTTC. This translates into CASKPGGMRNYGYTF.

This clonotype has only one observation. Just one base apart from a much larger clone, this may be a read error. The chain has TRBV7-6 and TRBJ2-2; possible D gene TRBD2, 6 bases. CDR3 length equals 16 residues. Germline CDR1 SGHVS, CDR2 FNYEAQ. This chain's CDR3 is CANSLQGRGVTGELFF. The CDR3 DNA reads TGTGCCAACAGCTTACAAGGGCGGGGAGTTACCGGGGAGCTGTTTTTT.

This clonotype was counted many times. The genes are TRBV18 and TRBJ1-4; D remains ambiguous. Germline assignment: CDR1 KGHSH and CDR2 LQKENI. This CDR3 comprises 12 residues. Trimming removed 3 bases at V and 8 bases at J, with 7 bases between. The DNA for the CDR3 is TGTGCCAGCTCACCGTCTCGAGAAAAACTGTTTTTT. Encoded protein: CASSPSREKLFF.

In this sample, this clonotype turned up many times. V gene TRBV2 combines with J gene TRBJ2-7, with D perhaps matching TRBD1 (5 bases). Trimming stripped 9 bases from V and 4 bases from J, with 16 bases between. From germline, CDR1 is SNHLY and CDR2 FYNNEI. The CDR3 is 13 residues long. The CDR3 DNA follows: TGTGCCAGAAGACAGCTCGGATCTTACGAGCAGTACTTC. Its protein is CARRQLGSYEQYF.

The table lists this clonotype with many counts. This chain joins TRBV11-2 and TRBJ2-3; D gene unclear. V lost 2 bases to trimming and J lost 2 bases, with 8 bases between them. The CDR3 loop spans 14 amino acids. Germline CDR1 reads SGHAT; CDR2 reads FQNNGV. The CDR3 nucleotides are TGTGCCAGCAGCTTATACTTCTCCACAGATACGCAGTATTTT. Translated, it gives CASSLYFSTDTQYF.

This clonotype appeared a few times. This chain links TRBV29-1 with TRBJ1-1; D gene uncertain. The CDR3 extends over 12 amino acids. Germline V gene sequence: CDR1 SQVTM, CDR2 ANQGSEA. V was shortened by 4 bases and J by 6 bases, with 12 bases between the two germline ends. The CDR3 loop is CSVVRPVSEAFF. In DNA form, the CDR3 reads TGCAGCGTTGTTAGGCCTGTGTCTGAAGCTTTCTTT.

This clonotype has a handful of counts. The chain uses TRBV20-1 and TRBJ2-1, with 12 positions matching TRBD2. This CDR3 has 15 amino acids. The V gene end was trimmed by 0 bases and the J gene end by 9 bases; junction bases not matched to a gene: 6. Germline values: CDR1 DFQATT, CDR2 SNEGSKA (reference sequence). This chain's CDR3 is CSARDPSGRVGEQFF. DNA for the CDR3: TGCAGTGCTAGAGATCCTAGCGGGAGGGTGGGTGAGCAGTTCTTC.

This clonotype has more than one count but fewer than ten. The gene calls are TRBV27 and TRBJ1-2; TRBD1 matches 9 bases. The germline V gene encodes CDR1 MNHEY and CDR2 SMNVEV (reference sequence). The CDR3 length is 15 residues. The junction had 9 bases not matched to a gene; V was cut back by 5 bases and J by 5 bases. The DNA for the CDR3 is TGTGCCAGCAGTAACAACGCCGGGACAGGGTATGGCTACACCTTC. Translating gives CASSNNAGTGYGYTF.

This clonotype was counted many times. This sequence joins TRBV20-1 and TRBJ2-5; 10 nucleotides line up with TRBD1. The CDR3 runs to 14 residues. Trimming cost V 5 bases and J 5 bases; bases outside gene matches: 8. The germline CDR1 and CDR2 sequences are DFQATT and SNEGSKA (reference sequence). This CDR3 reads CSAVPPGQGETQYF. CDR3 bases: TGCAGTGCTGTTCCGCCGGGACAGGGGGAGACCCAGTACTTC.